This entry features one T cell receptor beta chain sequence. The antigen remains undetermined. CDR1 and CDR2 from the germline V gene are KGHSH and LQKENI. V was clipped by 3 bases and J by 7 bases, with 10 bases between them. This CDR3 contains 14 residues. The data belong to a study of graft-versus-host responses after intestinal transplantation. Study overall: Uniformly, recipients were administered anti-thymocyte globulin induction with subsequent tacrolimus and steroids for approximately 3 years. The study, taken as a whole, reports: Recipient marrow contained GvH clones, some of which appeared first in ileum or blood.

Repertoires were generated with immunoSEQ multiplex PCR, while TCRdb's copy carries only in-frame clones and drops some. This sample has approximately 10,000 clones; approximately 94% occur once, and the top ten carry 2.2%. This clonotype originated in a human patient who received an intestinal transplant, so some T cells may come from the graft donor. The starting material was PBMCs, obtained 8 days after intestinal transplant. The J gene is TRBJ1-6, the V gene TRBV18; maybe TRBD1 (6 bases). The CDR3 sequence: CASSPSTGNSPLHF. The DNA for the CDR3 is TGTGCCAGCTCACCGTCCACAGGGAATTCACCCCTCCACTTT.